This is a list of T cell receptor beta chains from one sample in a study of T cell responses to AZD1222 COVID-19 vaccine. Sequenced by immunoSEQ multiplex PCR; TCRdb stores in-frame clones only, minus some. This sample has 95,000 to 150,000 clones, with around 91% found just once. The source was peripheral blood, collected on day 0 of MenACWY control vaccination. The receptor source for this set is an adult in good health. Each CDR3 is given with its conserved first and last residue. Each record gives: V gene, clone size, J gene, D gene, CDR3 protein, CDR3 DNA. A D gene is named only where the DNA matches it firmly. Clone size is given for some rows only: seen once, a few or many times, or a class if the clone is expanded.

TRBV28,NA,TRBJ2-6,NA,CASSSLSGANVLTF,TGTGCCAGCAGTTCGCTCTCTGGGGCCAACGTCCTGACTTTC
TRBV19,NA,TRBJ2-1,TRBD2,CASRTSGSSYNEQFF,TGTGCCAGTAGGACTAGCGGTAGCTCCTACAATGAGCAGTTCTTC
TRBV28,NA,TRBJ2-6,NA,CASRRRRLARAGANVLTF,TGTGCCAGCAGACGCCGGCGCCTCGCCAGGGCTGGGGCCAACGTCCTGACTTTC
TRBV15,NA,TRBJ1-4,NA,CATSRDGVSKEKLFF,TGTGCCACCAGCAGAGATGGGGTCTCGAAGGAAAAACTGTTTTTT
TRBV12-5,NA,TRBJ2-1,TRBD2,CASGLSRTGPGLAGHNEQFF,TGTGCTAGTGGTTTGTCACGGACAGGGCCGGGACTAGCGGGACACAATGAGCAGTTCTTC
TRBV4-3,once,TRBJ1-1,NA,CASSQDRIGDTEAFF,TGCGCCAGCAGCCAAGATCGTATAGGGGACACTGAAGCTTTCTTT
TRBV3-1/TRBV3-2,once,TRBJ2-5,TRBD2,CASSQDLAGGHETQYF,TGTGCCAGCAGCCAAGATCTAGCGGGGGGGCACGAGACCCAGTACTTC
TRBV18,NA,TRBJ2-7,NA,CASSQSAQGNEQYF,TGTGCCAGCTCACAATCGGCACAGGGAAACGAGCAGTACTTC
TRBV11-2,NA,TRBJ2-3,NA,CASSFDAGAHTDTQYF,TGTGCCAGCAGCTTCGATGCGGGGGCCCACACAGATACGCAGTATTTT
TRBV27,NA,TRBJ2-3,NA,CASSLLGTQYF,TGTGCCAGCAGTTTATTGGGCACGCAGTATTTT
TRBV6-1,NA,TRBJ1-1,NA,CASSERGRFAEAFF,TGTGCCAGCAGTGAGAGGGGGAGGTTCGCTGAAGCTTTCTTT
TRBV28,NA,TRBJ2-7,TRBD1,CASSFTGDSYEQYF,TGTGCCAGCAGTTTTACAGGGGATTCCTACGAGCAGTACTTC
TRBV28,NA,TRBJ1-5,TRBD1,CASSIRDRRWQPQHF,TGTGCCAGCAGCATCCGGGACAGGAGATGGCAGCCCCAGCATTTT
TRBV5-1,NA,TRBJ2-7,NA,CASSFSGLSYEQYF,TGCGCCAGCAGCTTTAGCGGATTGTCCTACGAGCAGTACTTC
TRBV5-4,once,TRBJ2-7,TRBD1,CASSEGTETEQYF,TGTGCCAGCAGCGAGGGGACAGAGACCGAGCAGTACTTC
TRBV4-2,NA,TRBJ2-3,NA,CASSQDLTWARLNTDTQYF,TGTGCCAGCAGCCAAGATTTGACCTGGGCTCGCCTGAACACAGATACGCAGTATTTT
TRBV3-1/TRBV3-2,once,TRBJ2-3,TRBD2,CASSQELAGYTDTQYF,TGTGCCAGCAGCCAAGAACTAGCGGGATACACAGATACGCAGTATTTT
TRBV5-1,NA,TRBJ2-6,NA,CASSLAVGTGANVLTF,TGCGCCAGCAGCTTGGCCGTGGGTACTGGGGCCAACGTCCTGACTTTC
TRBV6-2/TRBV6-3,NA,TRBJ2-3,NA,CASSSGRGFTDTQYF,TGTGCCAGCAGTTCGGGCAGAGGTTTCACAGATACGCAGTATTTT
TRBV5-1,once,TRBJ1-5,NA,CASSFQGNQPQHF,TGCGCCAGCAGCTTTCAGGGTAATCAGCCCCAGCATTTT
TRBV24-1,NA,TRBJ1-1,NA,CATSDTPQVGAPNTEAFF,TGTGCCACCAGTGACACTCCCCAGGTGGGGGCTCCGAACACTGAAGCTTTCTTT
TRBV19,NA,TRBJ2-7,TRBD1,CASSPGQGATYEQYF,TGTGCCAGTAGTCCGGGACAGGGGGCTACCTACGAGCAGTACTTC
TRBV4-3,NA,TRBJ1-6,NA,CASSQAQGAPLHF,TGCGCCAGCAGCCAAGCTCAGGGAGCACCCCTCCACTTT
TRBV28,NA,TRBJ1-1,NA,CASRAGQEYTEAFF,TGTGCCAGCAGGGCGGGACAAGAATACACTGAAGCTTTCTTT
TRBV10-3,NA,TRBJ2-1,TRBD2,CAIKGSSGNNEQFF,TGTGCCATCAAAGGGTCTAGCGGGAACAATGAGCAGTTCTTC
TRBV28,NA,TRBJ2-1,NA,CASSLFEHPQNEQFF,TGTGCCAGCAGTTTATTTGAGCACCCACAGAATGAGCAGTTCTTC
TRBV10-3,NA,TRBJ1-5,NA,CAISEQVNQPQHF,TGTGCCATCAGTGAGCAGGTCAATCAGCCCCAGCATTTT
TRBV24-1,NA,TRBJ2-3,NA,CATSGGSTDTQYF,TGTGCCACCAGTGGGGGTAGCACAGATACGCAGTATTTT
TRBV24-1,NA,TRBJ2-2,NA,CATSDSTDRYTGELFF,TGTGCCACCAGTGATTCGACGGACAGATACACCGGGGAGCTGTTTTTT
TRBV7-8,NA,TRBJ2-1,TRBD1,CASSLSSGQGANEQFF,TGTGCCAGCAGCTTATCCTCCGGACAGGGGGCCAATGAGCAGTTCTTC
TRBV7-2,few,TRBJ2-5,TRBD1,CASSRRTGGRETQYF,TGTGCCAGCAGCCGTAGGACAGGGGGCAGAGAGACCCAGTACTTC
TRBV5-8,NA,TRBJ1-5,NA,CASSSGGGNQPQHF,TGTGCCAGCAGTAGTGGGGGGGGCAATCAGCCCCAGCATTTT
TRBV4-3,NA,TRBJ1-2,TRBD1,CASSQGPRGGDYGYTF,TGCGCCAGCAGCCAAGGTCCCAGGGGGGGCGACTATGGCTACACCTTC
TRBV28,NA,TRBJ1-2,NA,CASSLYVSSNYGYTF,TGTGCCAGCAGTTTATATGTCAGCTCTAACTATGGCTACACCTTC
TRBV4-1,NA,TRBJ2-1,TRBD2,CASSQVRGSAYNEQFF,TGCGCCAGCAGCCAAGTCCGCGGGAGCGCCTACAATGAGCAGTTCTTC
TRBV4-3,NA,TRBJ1-2,NA,CASSLTYKPNPNYGYTF,TGCGCCAGCAGCCTAACATACAAGCCGAACCCTAACTATGGCTACACCTTC
TRBV19,NA,TRBJ1-1,NA,CASSIDRGSEAFF,TGTGCCAGTAGTATAGATCGGGGGTCAGAAGCTTTCTTT
TRBV24-1,NA,TRBJ1-4,NA,CATSDFRGTKLFF,TGTGCCACCAGTGATTTTCGGGGGACAAAACTGTTTTTT
TRBV10-1,once,TRBJ2-3,NA,CASSEFATDTQYF,TGCGCCAGCAGTGAGTTTGCTACAGATACGCAGTATTTT
TRBV19,NA,TRBJ1-3,NA,CASTVRTLFSGNTIYF,TGTGCCAGTACGGTGAGGACACTTTTCTCTGGAAACACCATATATTTT
TRBV20-1,once,TRBJ1-2,NA,CSARQIYGYTF,TGCAGTGCTAGACAGATTTATGGCTACACCTTC
TRBV6-2/TRBV6-3,NA,TRBJ2-3,TRBD2,CASSPSLAGGSDTQYF,TGTGCCAGCAGTCCGTCCCTAGCGGGGGGCTCAGATACGCAGTATTTT
TRBV7-9,NA,TRBJ1-5,TRBD1,CASSMGQGDPPQHF,TGTGCCAGCAGCATGGGACAGGGTGATCCGCCCCAGCATTTT
TRBV11-2,NA,TRBJ1-1,NA,CASSSSLNTEAFF,TGTGCCAGCAGCTCATCCCTCAACACTGAAGCTTTCTTT
TRBV7-2,once,TRBJ1-3,TRBD1,CASSRRQGSGGSGNTIYF,TGTGCCAGCAGCCGCCGACAGGGGTCAGGAGGTTCTGGAAACACCATATATTTT